Following are 9 T cell receptor beta chains from one sample sequenced in a study of beta chain features in type 1 diabetes. Expressed TCRB transcripts were sequenced, since all the RNA that had been isolated was reverse transcribed. Profiling relied on immunoSEQ multiplex PCR, and the TCRdb table lists in-frame clones only, not all of them. Of about 470,000 clones detected, 25% to 35% appear once; the ten largest clones hold 0.05% to 0.065%. The sequencing input was naive CD4+ T cells from blood. These receptors were collected from a man between 18 and 35 years old in good health.

In its sample, this clone was seen a few times. The V gene is TRBV9, the J gene TRBJ2-7; 8 nucleotides align to TRBD1. This CDR3 is 12 amino acids long. V lost 4 bases, J lost 6 bases, and 3 bases stayed unmatched. Germline CDR1 is SGDLS and CDR2 is YYNGEE. The CDR3 DNA follows: TGTGCCAGCAGCCCGACAGGGGCCGAGCAGTACTTC. Amino acid sequence: CASSPTGAEQYF.

This clone has only a few counts. J is TRBJ2-3 and V is TRBV11-2; tentative D call: TRBD1 (6 bases). The CDR3 sequence is 15 residues long. Trimming left V 5 bases short and J 4 bases short, with 16 bases between. Germline V CDR1 and CDR2: SGHAT, FQNNGV. CDR3 in amino acids: CASSPGGRVADTQYF. The CDR3 region has the DNA TGTGCCAGCAGCCCTGGGGGCAGGGTAGCAGATACGCAGTATTTT.

Turning to this clone: The sample holds other DNA sequences that translate to the same CDR3. The chain uses TRBV7-2 and TRBJ2-1; 11 positions match TRBD2. The junction had 7 bases not matched to a gene; V was cut back by 5 bases and J by 7 bases. CDR1 and CDR2 from the germline V gene are SGHTA and FQGNSA. This CDR3 has 15 residues. CDR3 nucleotide sequence: TGTGCCAGCAGCCTCGGGACTAGCGGATATAATGAGCAGTTCTTC. It translates to CASSLGTSGYNEQFF.

This clone was counted between two and nine times. The chain joins TRBV15 to TRBJ2-7; no firm D call. There are 12 residues in the CDR3. The V end was cut by 1 base, the J end by 2 bases, with 3 bases between. In germline, CDR1 is LNHNV, CDR2 YYDKDF (reference sequence). The chain's CDR3 is CATSRGTYEQYF. CDR3 in DNA: TGTGCCACCAGCAGAGGTACCTACGAGCAGTACTTC.

The V call is TRBV14, the J call TRBJ2-1, with D possibly being TRBD2 (6 bases). The CDR3 runs to 15 residues. Germline CDR1 SGHDN, CDR2 FVKESK. V lost 5 bases, J lost 4 bases, and 15 bases lay in between. DNA of the CDR3: TGTGCCAGCAGCTTCGGAAGGGCGGGATACAATGAGCAGTTCTTC. Its protein is CASSFGRAGYNEQFF. The full variable domain, its missing parts supplied by reference TRBV14 and TRBJ2-1, is EAGVTQFPSHSVIEKGQTVTLRCDPISGHDNLYWYRRVMGKEIKFLLHFVKESKQDESGMPNNRFLAERTGGTYSTLKVQPAELEDSGVYFCASSFGRAGYNEQFFGPGTRLTVL.

The CDR3 spells CASSSAGASYEQYF. In DNA form, the CDR3 reads TGCGCCAGCAGCTCCGCCGGGGCCTCCTACGAGCAGTACTTC. V is TRBV5-1 and J is TRBJ2-7; D is possibly TRBD1 or TRBD2 (5 bases each). This CDR3 is 14 amino acids long. Germline values: CDR1 SGHRS, CDR2 YFSETQ. V was cut by 3 bases and J by 0 bases, with 10 bases left in between. The full variable domain, its missing parts supplied by reference TRBV5-1 and TRBJ2-7, is KAGVTQTPRYLIKTRGQQVTLSCSPISGHRSVSWYQQTPGQGLQFLFEYFSETQRNKGNFPGRFSGRQFSNSRSEMNVSTLELGDSALYLCASSSAGASYEQYFGPGTRLTVT.

This clone has just a few counts. The V call is TRBV5-1, the J call TRBJ2-3, with 7 bases lining up with TRBD2. The CDR3 runs to 15 residues. Germline assignment: CDR1 SGHRS and CDR2 YFSETQ. Germline trimming cut 3 bases from V and 0 bases from J; bases unmatched to any gene: 4. CDR3 bases: TGCGCCAGCAGCTACCTTAGCGGGAGCACAGATACGCAGTATTTT. Translating it yields CASSYLSGSTDTQYF.

CDR3 protein: CASARMEQYF. CDR3 bases: TGTGCTAGTGCCCGGATGGAGCAGTACTTC. The chain has TRBV12-5 and TRBJ2-7, with unresolved D. CDR3 length: 10 residues. CDR1 is LGHNT and CDR2 is FRNRAP in the germline V gene. V was cut by 7 bases and J by 7 bases, with 8 bases left in between.

The chain is built from TRBV6-5 and TRBJ2-1; the D gene could be TRBD1 or TRBD2 (7 bases each). V gave up 0 bases and J gave up 16 bases, with 16 bases separating them. The germline CDR1 and CDR2 sequences are MNHEY and SVGAGI. This CDR3 has 13 residues. Here the CDR3 reads CASSYSRGTVCFF. The CDR3 DNA sequence: TGTGCCAGCAGTTACTCGCGGGGGACAGTTTGCTTCTTC.